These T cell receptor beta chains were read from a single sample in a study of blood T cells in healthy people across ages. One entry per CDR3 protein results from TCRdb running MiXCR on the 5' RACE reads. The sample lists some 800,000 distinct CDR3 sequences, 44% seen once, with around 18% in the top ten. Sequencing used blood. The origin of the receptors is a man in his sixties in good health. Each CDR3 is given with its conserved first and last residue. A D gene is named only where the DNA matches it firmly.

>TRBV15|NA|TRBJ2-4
CATSRDPSGGIQYF
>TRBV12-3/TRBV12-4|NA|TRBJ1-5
CASSFGGQSNQPQHF
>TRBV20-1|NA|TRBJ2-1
CSARDGSAYNEQFF
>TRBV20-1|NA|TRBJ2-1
CSAAWGRQFF
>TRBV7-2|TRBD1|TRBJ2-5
CASSSGTDPMTQYF
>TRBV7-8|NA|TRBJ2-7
CASSNVPGTYEQYF
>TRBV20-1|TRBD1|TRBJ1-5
CSAPGGINQPQHF
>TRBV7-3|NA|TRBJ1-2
CASRTVGWGGYTF
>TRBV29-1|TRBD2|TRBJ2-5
CSVPYGGASETQYF
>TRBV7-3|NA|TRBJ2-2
CASSSGATSELFF
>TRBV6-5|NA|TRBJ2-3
CASSYIGRVTDTQYF
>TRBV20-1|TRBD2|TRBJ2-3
CSAREASGAGDTQYF
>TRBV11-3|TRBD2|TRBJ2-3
CASSLVAGGSTDTQYF